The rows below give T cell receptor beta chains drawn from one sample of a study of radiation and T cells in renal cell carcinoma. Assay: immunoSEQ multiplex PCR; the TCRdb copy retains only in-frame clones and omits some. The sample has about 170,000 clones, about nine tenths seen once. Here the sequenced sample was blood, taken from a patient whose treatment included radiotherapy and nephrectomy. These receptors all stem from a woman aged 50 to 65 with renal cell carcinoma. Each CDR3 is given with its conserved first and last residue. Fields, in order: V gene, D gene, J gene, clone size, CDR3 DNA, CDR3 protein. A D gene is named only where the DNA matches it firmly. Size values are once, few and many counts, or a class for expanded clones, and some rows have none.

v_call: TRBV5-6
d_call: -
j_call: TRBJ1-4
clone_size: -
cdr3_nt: TGTGCCAGCAGCTTGAAGTCTTTTTACCATGAAAAACTGTTTTTT
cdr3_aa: CASSLKSFYHEKLFF

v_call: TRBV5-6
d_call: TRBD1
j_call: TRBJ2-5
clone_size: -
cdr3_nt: TGTGCCAGCAGCTCCACAGGGGTCGAGACCCAGTACTTC
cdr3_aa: CASSSTGVETQYF

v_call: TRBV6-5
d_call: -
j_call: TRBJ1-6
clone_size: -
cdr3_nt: TGTGCCAGCAGTCCTTCCCCTGTTAATTCACCCCTCCACTTT
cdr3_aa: CASSPSPVNSPLHF

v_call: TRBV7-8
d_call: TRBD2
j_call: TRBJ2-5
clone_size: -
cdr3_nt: TGTGCCAGCAACAAGTTAGCGGGGCAAATGCAAGAGACCCAGTACTTC
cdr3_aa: CASNKLAGQMQETQYF

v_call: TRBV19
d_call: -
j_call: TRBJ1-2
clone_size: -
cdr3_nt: TGTGCCAGTACCCATGGGTCGGGGGGGGACTATGGCTACACCTTC
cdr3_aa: CASTHGSGGDYGYTF

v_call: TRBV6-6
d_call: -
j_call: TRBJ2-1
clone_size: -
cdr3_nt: TGTGCCAGCAGTTACCCCCCAAGCGGTGAGCAGTTCTTC
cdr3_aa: CASSYPPSGEQFF

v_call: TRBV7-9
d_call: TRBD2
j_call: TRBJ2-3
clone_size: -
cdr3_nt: TGTGCCAGCAGCTCCCTGCTAGCGGGGGGATCCTTTGAGGGGGATACGCAGTATTTT
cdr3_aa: CASSSLLAGGSFEGDTQYF

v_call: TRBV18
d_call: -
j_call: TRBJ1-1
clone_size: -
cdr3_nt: TGTGCCAGCTCACCACCGAGGGCAGAGGGCACTGAAGCTTTCTTT
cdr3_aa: CASSPPRAEGTEAFF

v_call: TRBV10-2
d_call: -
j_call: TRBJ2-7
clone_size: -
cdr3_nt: TGCGCCAGCAGCTCCCTTGGGGCGGTCGAGCAGTACTTC
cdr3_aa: CASSSLGAVEQYF

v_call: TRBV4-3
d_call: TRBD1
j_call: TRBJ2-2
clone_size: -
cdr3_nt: TGCGCCAGCAGCCTCTACAGGGGGCTTGGCGGGGAGCTGTTTTTT
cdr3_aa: CASSLYRGLGGELFF

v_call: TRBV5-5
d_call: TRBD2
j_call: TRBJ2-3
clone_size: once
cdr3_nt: TGTGCCAGCAGCCTCGCGGGGGGGCGGGATACGCAGTATTTT
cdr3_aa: CASSLAGGRDTQYF

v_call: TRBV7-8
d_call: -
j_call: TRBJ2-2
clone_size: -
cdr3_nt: TGTGCCAGCAGCTTAGTTGTGGGTCAGGGCGGGGAGCTGTTTTTT
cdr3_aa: CASSLVVGQGGELFF

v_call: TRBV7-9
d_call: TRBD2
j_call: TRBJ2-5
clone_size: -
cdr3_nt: TGTGCCAGCAGCCGCCCGGGGGGGAGCGGGGGTACCCAAGAGACCCAGTACTTC
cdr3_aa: CASSRPGGSGGTQETQYF

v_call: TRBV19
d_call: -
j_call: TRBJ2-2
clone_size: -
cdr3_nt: TGTGCCAGTAGTATAGGCAACACCGGGGAGCTGTTTTTT
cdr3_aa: CASSIGNTGELFF

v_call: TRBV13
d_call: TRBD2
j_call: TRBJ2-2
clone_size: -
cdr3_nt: TGTGCCAGCAGCCCCACGGGACTAGCGCTCTCGAAAGGGGAGCTGTTTTTT
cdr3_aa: CASSPTGLALSKGELFF

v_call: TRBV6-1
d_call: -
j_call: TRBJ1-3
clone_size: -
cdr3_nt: TGTGCCAGCAGTGAAGCGTCGACAGGCCACTCTGGAAACACCATATATTTT
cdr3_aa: CASSEASTGHSGNTIYF

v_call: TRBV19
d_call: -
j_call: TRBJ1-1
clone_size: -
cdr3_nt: TGTGCCAGTAGTATAACTGTTGAAGCTTTCTTT
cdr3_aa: CASSITVEAFF

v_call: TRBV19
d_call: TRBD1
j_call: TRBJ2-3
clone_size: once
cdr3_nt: TGTGCCAGTAGTTGGGACAGGGTGGTCACAGATACGCAGTATTTT
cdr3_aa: CASSWDRVVTDTQYF

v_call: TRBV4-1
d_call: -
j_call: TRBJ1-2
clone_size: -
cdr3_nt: TGCGCCAGCAGCCAAGTAGGTCGCAGGAACTATGGCTACACCTTC
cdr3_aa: CASSQVGRRNYGYTF

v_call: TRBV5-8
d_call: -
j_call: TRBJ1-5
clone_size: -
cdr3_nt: TGTGCCAGCAGCTGGGGGCAGTCCAATCAGCCCCAGCATTTT
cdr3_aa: CASSWGQSNQPQHF

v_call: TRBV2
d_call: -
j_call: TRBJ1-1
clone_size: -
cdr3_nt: TGTGCCAGCTCTAGGGTTATGAACACTGAAGCTTTCTTT
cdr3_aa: CASSRVMNTEAFF

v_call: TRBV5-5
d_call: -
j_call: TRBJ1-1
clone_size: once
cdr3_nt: TGTGCCAGCAGCTTGGTCGCAGGGCTGAACACTGAAGCTTTCTTT
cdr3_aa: CASSLVAGLNTEAFF

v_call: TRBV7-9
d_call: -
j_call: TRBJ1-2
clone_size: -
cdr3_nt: TGTGCCAGCAGCCCCGTTGGGGGCGACTATGGCTACACCTTC
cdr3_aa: CASSPVGGDYGYTF

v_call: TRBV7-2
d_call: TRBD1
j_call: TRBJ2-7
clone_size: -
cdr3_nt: TGTGCCAGCAGCCCATTCAGACAGGGGGTTGACTACGAGCAGTACTTC
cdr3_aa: CASSPFRQGVDYEQYF

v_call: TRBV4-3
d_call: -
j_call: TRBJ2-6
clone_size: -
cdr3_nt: TGCGCCAGCAGCCAAGGGAGGGGAACTGGGGCCAACGTCCTGACTTTC
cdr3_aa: CASSQGRGTGANVLTF

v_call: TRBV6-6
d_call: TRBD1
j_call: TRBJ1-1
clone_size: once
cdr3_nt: TGTGCCAGCAGGGGCAGGACAGGGGACACTGAAGCTTTCTTT
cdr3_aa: CASRGRTGDTEAFF

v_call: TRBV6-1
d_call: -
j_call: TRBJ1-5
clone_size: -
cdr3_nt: TGTGCCAGCTCGGGGGAGCGAGATCAGCCCCAGCATTTT
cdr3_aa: CASSGERDQPQHF

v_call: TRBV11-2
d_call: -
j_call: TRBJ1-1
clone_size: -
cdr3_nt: TGTGCCAGCAGCGCCCGACAGGTGGCGAGCACTGAAGCTTTCTTT
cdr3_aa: CASSARQVASTEAFF

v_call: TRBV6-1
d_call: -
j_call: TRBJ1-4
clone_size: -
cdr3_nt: TGTGCCAGCAGCGAGGGGGGGGCCCCTAATGAAAAACTGTTTTTT
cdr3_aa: CASSEGGAPNEKLFF

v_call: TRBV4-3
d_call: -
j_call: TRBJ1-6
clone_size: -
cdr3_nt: TGCGCCAGCAGCCAAGATCGCGATTCACCCCTCCACTTT
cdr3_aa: CASSQDRDSPLHF

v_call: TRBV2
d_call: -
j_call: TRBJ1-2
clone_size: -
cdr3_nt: TGTGCCAGCAGTGACGACAACTATGGCTACACCTTC
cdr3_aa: CASSDDNYGYTF

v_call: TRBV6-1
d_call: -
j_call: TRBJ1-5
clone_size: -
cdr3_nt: TGTGCCAGCAGGCTCGGAGGATATAGCAATCAGCCCCAGCATTTT
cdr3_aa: CASRLGGYSNQPQHF

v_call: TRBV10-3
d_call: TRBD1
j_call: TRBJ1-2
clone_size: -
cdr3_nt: TGTGCCATCAGTGGGGCAGGGGGAAATGGCTACACCTTC
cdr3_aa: CAISGAGGNGYTF

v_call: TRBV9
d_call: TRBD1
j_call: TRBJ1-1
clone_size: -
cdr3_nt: TGTGCCAGCAGCCCAGTGACAGGGGGCATCACTGAAGCTTTCTTT
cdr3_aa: CASSPVTGGITEAFF

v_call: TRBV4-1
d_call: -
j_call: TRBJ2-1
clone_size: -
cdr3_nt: TGCGCCAGCAGCCGGGGGGCAAACAATGAGCAGTTCTTC
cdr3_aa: CASSRGANNEQFF

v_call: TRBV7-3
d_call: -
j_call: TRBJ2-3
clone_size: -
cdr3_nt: TGTGCCAGCAGCCCAGGGACATCCAGGGATACGCAGTATTTT
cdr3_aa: CASSPGTSRDTQYF

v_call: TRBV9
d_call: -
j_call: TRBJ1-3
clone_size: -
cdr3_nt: TGTGCCAGCAGCGTAGATCCAGGGACTTTTGGAAACACCATATATTTT
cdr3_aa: CASSVDPGTFGNTIYF

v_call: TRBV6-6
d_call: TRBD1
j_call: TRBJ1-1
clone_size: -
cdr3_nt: TGTGCCAGCAGCTACAGGGGAAGGGATGAAGCTTTCTTT
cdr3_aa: CASSYRGRDEAFF

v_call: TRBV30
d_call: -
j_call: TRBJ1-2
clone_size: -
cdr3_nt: TGTGCCTGGAGGGTAGGAGGGGTTACCTATGGCTACACCTTC
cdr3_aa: CAWRVGGVTYGYTF

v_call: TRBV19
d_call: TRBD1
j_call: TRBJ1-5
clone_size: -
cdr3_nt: TGTGCCAGTAGTGCGTCGACAGGGATCAATCAGCCCCAGCATTTT
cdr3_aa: CASSASTGINQPQHF

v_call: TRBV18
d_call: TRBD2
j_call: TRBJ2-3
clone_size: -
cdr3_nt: TGTGCCAGCTCACTTTCCACACTAGCGGGGACTAGCACAGATACGCAGTATTTT
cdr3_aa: CASSLSTLAGTSTDTQYF

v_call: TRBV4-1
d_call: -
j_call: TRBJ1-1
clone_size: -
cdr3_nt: TGCGCCAGCAGCCGCGACAGCATGAACACTGAAGCTTTCTTT
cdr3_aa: CASSRDSMNTEAFF